The clone carrying this TCR beta chain was seen a few times. Its specificity is not known. This library used roughly 400 ng RNA and molecular barcoded adaptors spanning alpha/delta and beta/gamma chains. TCRdb redid the calling of the reads with MiXCR, one entry per CDR3 protein. The sample comprises roughly 18,000 distinct CDR3 sequences, 22% of which are singletons, and under 30% rests with the top ten. The data were obtained in a study of read filtering for tumor transcriptome and immune sequencing. As for the study in general: R-ISS stage counts were under 10 for I, around 17 for II, 7 for III. IR-seq gave about 4.05 to 11 million TCR reads per sample; RNA-seq gave roughly 75 to 1,400. Points from the study as a whole: IR-seq and RNA-seq agreed better without single-read clonotypes. The sorted CD138-negative fraction was a mixed bone marrow immune population, not purified T cells.

Per the germline V gene, CDR1 is SGHDN and CDR2 is FVKESK. The V end lost 0 bases, the J end lost 0 bases, and 9 bases lay between the germline ends. CDR3 length: 15 residues. Sample: a population of CD138-negative cells sorted from bone marrow. The origin of this receptor is a donor aged 40 or older with multiple myeloma. The chain links TRBV14 to TRBJ2-7; D ambiguous. In DNA form, the CDR3 reads TGTGCCAGCAGCCAAGAGTCACGGAACTCCTACGAGCAGTACTTC. As protein: CASSQESRNSYEQYF. The complete variable domain, with remaining parts taken from reference TRBV14 and TRBJ2-7, reads EAGVTQFPSHSVIEKGQTVTLRCDPISGHDNLYWYRRVMGKEIKFLLHFVKESKQDESGMPNNRFLAERTGGTYSTLKVQPAELEDSGVYFCASSQESRNSYEQYFGPGTRLTVT.